This record concerns one T cell receptor beta chain sequence. What it binds is not known. The entry originates in a study of tumor-infiltrating lymphocytes in primary liver carcinoma. Study-wide background: These were node-negative, non-metastatic T1-T3 tumors of roughly 4 to 10 cm. Broader study findings: The study found a significantly higher top-250-clone fraction in tumors than in blood (p = 0.039).

Between 20 and 30 mg of unsorted bulk tissue served as the source from which RNA and DNA were co-extracted. Histology found more than 75% viable tumor cells per sample. cDNA specific to TCR beta was made from around 450 ng of total RNA, with a constant-region primer employed for priming. TCR beta libraries came from three nested multiplex PCR rounds using slightly modified ARM-PCR. TCRdb analysed the multiplex PCR reads with MiXCR anew, one entry per CDR3 protein. The table shows more than 95,000 distinct CDR3 sequences, with under 65% occurring only once. The sequence derives from a woman aged 60-75 years with primary liver carcinoma and hepatitis B virus infection. Specimen: liver tumor tissue from sampling region 3. Noted subset: tumor region T3, left-lateral pole.

CDR3 in DNA: TGTGCCAACAGCCAGAGTGTGGGCGTTGGGAATAATCGACCCCTCCACTTT. Translated: CANSQSVGVGNNRPLHF. The chain links TRBV6-5 to TRBJ1-6; D remains unclear. The CDR3 runs 17 residues. V was cut by 10 bases and J by 12 bases, with 31 bases left in between. Germline CDR1 and CDR2: MNHEY and SVGAGI.